The present T cell receptor (beta chain) was sequenced within a study of T cells in Graves' hyperthyroidism and ophthalmopathy. Study observations and caveats: Most clonotypes that expanded in the thyroid above 0.001 also showed up in blood. Ophthalmopathy was distinguished from stable hyperthyroidism by 13 V-J signatures.

This clonotype was recorded only once. The target antigen is unknown. The CDR3 has 17 residues. The V gene end was trimmed by 4 bases and the J gene end by 1 base; junction bases not matched to a gene: 14. CDR1 is DFQATT and CDR2 is SNEGSKA in the germline V gene (reference sequence). There were TCR beta CDR3 regions amplified from RNA transcripts. The TCR CDR3 was amplified in a first-round RT-PCR using the HTBI primer set. MiXCR was run by TCRdb on the multiplex PCR reads, yielding one entry per CDR3 protein. The sample records about 460,000 distinct CDR3 sequences, under 25% being singletons. Source material: blood. The clonotype originates from a woman aged 70-85 years with Graves' ophthalmopathy. The chain recombines TRBV20-1 with TRBJ2-3; 7 bases map to TRBD2. Here the CDR3 reads CSATQVGGSGRTDTQYF. The CDR3 coding sequence is TGCAGTGCTACGCAGGTTGGTGGTAGCGGGCGCACAGATACGCAGTATTTT.